The rows below give T cell receptor beta chains drawn from one sample of a study of control samples from healthy donors and cancer patients. Clones were read by immunoSEQ multiplex PCR, and TCRdb kept only the in-frame ones, dropping some. The sample holds 150,000 to 190,000 clones; 93% are singletons and the top ten take 2% to 2.5%. Sequencing used blood. Receptors originate from a man aged 50 to 60 in good health. Each CDR3 is given with its conserved first and last residue. The D gene is left open where the match is weak. Not all rows give a size; the values are once, few, many and, for expanded clones, a class.

TRBJ1-1 TRBV11-3 . . TGTGCCAGCAGCTTAGATGGGGGGAACACTGAAGCTTTCTTT CASSLDGGNTEAFF
TRBJ1-2 TRBV6-6 . once TGTGCCAGCAGTTTTCCCTCGTCGGGGGGCGGCGATGGCTACACCTTC CASSFPSSGGGDGYTF
TRBJ2-2 TRBV6-6 TRBD2 . TGTGCCAGCAGTGGGACTAGCGGAGCGAACACCGGGGAGCTGTTTTTT CASSGTSGANTGELFF
TRBJ2-7 TRBV4-1 . once TGCGCCAGCAGCCAGAGGGGCTGGGACGAGCAGTACTTC CASSQRGWDEQYF
TRBJ1-6 TRBV7-2 . . TGTGCCAGCACCAGGGAGGGGAATTCACCCCTCCACTTT CASTREGNSPLHF
TRBJ1-5 TRBV6-5 TRBD1 . TGTGCCAGCAGAACCGGGACAGGGAACAATCAGCCCCAGCATTTT CASRTGTGNNQPQHF
TRBJ2-2 TRBV6-4 . . TGTGCCAGCTCCCCCGGACTTGACACCGGGGAGCTGTTTTTT CASSPGLDTGELFF
TRBJ2-1 TRBV10-1 . . TGCGCCAGCAGTGATAGTGATGAGCAGTTCTTC CASSDSDEQFF
TRBJ1-1 TRBV18 . . TGTGCCAGCTCACCCCCGACCCGTAAACCGAACACTGAAGCTTTCTTT CASSPPTRKPNTEAFF
TRBJ2-2 TRBV10-3 TRBD2 . TGTGCCATCAGGGGGGACTATAGGGCCGGGGAGCTGTTTTTT CAIRGDYRAGELFF
TRBJ1-5 TRBV10-1 . . TGCGCCAGCAGGGAACAGGGTAATATTGTGCAGCCCCAGCATTTT CASREQGNIVQPQHF
TRBJ2-2 TRBV5-1 . . TGCGCCAGCAGCTTGGTCGGGGGAATTAACACCGGGGAGCTGTTTTTT CASSLVGGINTGELFF
TRBJ2-3 TRBV3-1/TRBV3-2 . once TGTGCCAGCAGCCAAGTTGGTAGGGATACGCAGTATTTT CASSQVGRDTQYF
TRBJ1-2 TRBV3-1/TRBV3-2 TRBD1 . TGTGCCAGCAGCCTCCGGACAGGGGCGTCCTATGGCTACACCTTC CASSLRTGASYGYTF
TRBJ2-5 TRBV7-9 TRBD2 . TGTGCCAGCAGCTATTCGGGACTAGCGGGAGTGGAGACCCAGTACTTC CASSYSGLAGVETQYF
TRBJ2-1 TRBV19 . . TGTGCCAGCAAAACAGGGGACTACTACAATGAGCAGTTCTTC CASKTGDYYNEQFF
TRBJ1-2 TRBV6-5 TRBD1 . TGTGCCAGCACCGAGGGACAGGGGAGTTATGGCTACACCTTC CASTEGQGSYGYTF
TRBJ2-3 TRBV5-1 . . TGCGCCAGCAGCTCCACGTCAGCAGATACGCAGTATTTT CASSSTSADTQYF
TRBJ2-1 TRBV2 . . TGTGCCAGCAGTCTAGACTACTCCTCCTACAATGAGCAGTTCTTC CASSLDYSSYNEQFF
TRBJ1-6 TRBV15 . . TGTGCCACCAGCAGAGATAGAACAGGCAATTCACCCCTCCACTTT CATSRDRTGNSPLHF